This TCR beta chain was obtained from a study of blood T cell repertoires in COVID-19. Assay: immunoSEQ multiplex PCR; the TCRdb copy retains only in-frame clones and omits some. The sample includes about 80,000 clones, more than 70% of them seen just once. The germline V gene encodes CDR1 MNHEY and CDR2 SVGAGI. The V segment lost 7 bases and the J segment 7 bases; nucleotides outside the gene matches: 5. CDR3 size: 13 residues. The V and J genes are TRBV6-5 and TRBJ1-5, with 9 nucleotides matching TRBD1. This receptor was taken from an elderly man with active or convalescent COVID-19. Sequenced material: peripheral blood. The CDR3 loop reads CASKRQGEQPQHF. The CDR3, as DNA: TGTGCCAGCAAGCGACAGGGGGAGCAGCCCCAGCATTTT.